This TCR beta chain is drawn from a study of sequential checkpoint blockade in melanoma. Study as a whole: Patients were randomized 1:1 to nivolumab-then-ipilimumab or ipilimumab-then-nivolumab first-line. Each arm's sequence ended with maintenance nivolumab.

The sample's treatment: randomized to nivolumab then ipilimumab (arm A) or the reverse (arm B). Sorted cells were live CD3+CD8+, lacking CD19 and CD56, from PBMCs. Germline CDR1 reads SGHRS; CDR2 reads YFSETQ. This CDR3 is built from 12 residues. The V gene lost 0 bases and the J gene lost 9 bases, with 7 bases spanning the gap. The assay was immunoSEQ multiplex PCR, and TCRdb's table has in-frame clones only and misses some. The table has 23,000 or so clones, approximately 68% seen once; the top ten hold under 20%. This receptor was taken from a human donor with melanoma. This chain links TRBV5-1 with TRBJ2-1; a possible D gene is TRBD2 (6 bases). The sequencing used CD8+ T cells sorted from blood (inferred from file names), collected from a patient given nivolumab and ipilimumab in sequence. CDR3: CASSLGGGEQFF. CDR3 DNA sequence: TGCGCCAGCAGCTTGGGGGGAGGTGAGCAGTTCTTC.